Presented here are 18 T cell receptor beta chains from one specimen sequenced in a study of blood T cell repertoires in COVID-19. Repertoires were generated with immunoSEQ multiplex PCR, while TCRdb's copy carries only in-frame clones and drops some. Of about 160,000 clones in the sample, about 88% were seen once. Specimen: peripheral blood. The source of these receptors is a man in his forties with acute or convalescent COVID-19.

This chain connects TRBV10-3 to TRBJ1-2; D remains ambiguous. V was pared by 8 bases and J by 8 bases, with 12 bases between. Germline-derived CDR1 and CDR2 are ENHRY and SYGVKD. The CDR3 contains 11 residues. Here the CDR3 reads CAIRGEEGYTF. The DNA for the CDR3 is TGTGCCATCCGCGGAGAGGAAGGCTACACCTTC.

The rearrangement links TRBV7-9 to TRBJ2-5; weak D call: TRBD2 (5 bases). Germline CDR1 and CDR2: SEHNR and FQNEAQ (reference sequence). CDR3 length: 13 amino acids. V was pared by 2 bases and J by 5 bases, with 9 bases between. CDR3 DNA sequence: TGTGCCAGCAGCTTAAAGGGCGGGGAGACCCAGTACTTC. It yields the protein CASSLKGGETQYF.

This clone was picked up one time. The gene calls are TRBV5-4 and TRBJ2-7, with no clear D. There are 15 residues in the CDR3. V dropped 0 bases and J dropped 1 base, with 11 bases sitting between them. CDR1 is SGHNT, CDR2 YYREEE, per germline (reference sequence). The CDR3 region is CASSLGRKGSYEQYF. The CDR3 coding sequence is TGTGCCAGCAGCTTGGGGCGGAAAGGATCCTACGAGCAGTACTTC.

The genes are TRBV24-1 and TRBJ1-5; D call uncertain. Looked up from germline, CDR1 is KGHDR and CDR2 is SFDVKD. The V end lost 2 bases, the J end lost 3 bases, and 13 bases lay between the germline ends. The CDR3 length is 16 residues. The CDR3: CATSDYGRAFNQPQHF. The CDR3 region has the DNA TGTGCCACCAGTGATTATGGGAGGGCCTTCAATCAGCCCCAGCATTTT.

The chain carries TRBV6-5 and TRBJ1-1; TRBD1 matches 7 bases. The V gene's germline CDR1 is MNHEY and CDR2 SVGAGI. The ends lost 5 bases at V and 0 bases at J; junction bases unmatched: 3. The CDR3 runs 14 residues. CDR3 nucleotides: TGTGCCAGCAGTACGGGACAGCTGAACACTGAAGCTTTCTTT. Translating gives CASSTGQLNTEAFF.

The rearrangement uses TRBV11-3 and TRBJ1-3; possibly TRBD1 for D (5 bases). Trimming shortened V by 8 bases and J by 2 bases, and 10 bases separated the two germline ends. Germline assignment: CDR1 SGHNT and CDR2 YENEEA. The CDR3 sequence is 13 residues long. As DNA, the CDR3 is TGTGCCAGCGGCCTGGGGCCTGGAAACACCATATATTTT. Protein sequence: CASGLGPGNTIYF.

V and J are TRBV4-2 and TRBJ1-6; tentative D call: TRBD1 (5 bases). V dropped 0 bases and J dropped 4 bases, with 13 bases sitting between them. Germline lookup yields CDR1 LGHNA and CDR2 YNFKEQ. This CDR3 is built from 17 residues. In DNA, the CDR3 is TGTGCCAGCAGCCAAGAGGTTTCCGGGACTTATAATTCACCCCTCCACTTT. Translated: CASSQEVSGTYNSPLHF.

The chain is built from TRBV9 and TRBJ2-3; D perhaps matches TRBD1 (6 bases). Per germline, CDR1 SGDLS and CDR2 YYNGEE. Trimming took off 0 bases at V and 12 bases at J, with 11 bases between the two ends. This CDR3 has 12 amino acids. In nucleotides, the CDR3 is TGTGCCAGCAGCGTAGAGGACAGTGTCCAGTATTTT. The encoded protein is CASSVEDSVQYF. Based on the CDR3 plus reference TRBV9 and TRBJ2-3, the full variable domain is DSGVTQTPKHLITATGQRVTLRCSPRSGDLSVYWYQQSLDQGLQFLIQYYNGEERAKGNILERFSAQQFPDLHSELNLSSLELGDSALYFCASSVEDSVQYFGPGTRLTVL.

The V call is TRBV4-1, the J call TRBJ2-5; no clear D. This CDR3 has 16 amino acids. CDR1 MGHRA and CDR2 YSYEKL come from the germline V gene. V lost 0 bases to trimming and J lost 1 base, with 12 bases between them. The CDR3 DNA reads as TGCGCCAGCAGCCAAGATTCAGGAACCTTCCAAGAGACCCAGTACTTC. Translation: CASSQDSGTFQETQYF.

V gene TRBV19 combines with J gene TRBJ1-5; 9 nucleotides line up with TRBD1. Trimming at V came to 5 bases and at J to 5 bases, leaving 10 bases not matched to a gene. The CDR3 runs 16 residues. Per germline, CDR1 LNHDA and CDR2 SQIVND (reference sequence). The CDR3: CASSDPYRGHDQPQHF. CDR3 coding DNA: TGTGCCAGTAGTGACCCCTACAGGGGGCATGATCAGCCCCAGCATTTT.

The chain joins TRBV6-6 to TRBJ2-1, with TRBD2 identical over 10 bases. The CDR3 is 14 residues long. Germline V gene data show CDR1 as MNHNY and CDR2 as SVGAGI (reference sequence). The V segment lost 6 bases and the J segment 8 bases; nucleotides outside the gene matches: 7. CDR3: CASRFSGGSDEQFF. CDR3 nucleotide sequence: TGTGCCAGCAGGTTTAGCGGGGGGAGCGATGAGCAGTTCTTC.

The chain is built from TRBV3-1 (or the pseudogene TRBV3-2) and TRBJ1-2; 7 nucleotides align to TRBD1. Losses at the gene ends were 6 bases for V and 6 bases for J; bases not matched to a gene: 10. The CDR3 has 14 residues. Germline V gene data show CDR1 as LGHDT and CDR2 as YNNKEL (reference sequence). The CDR3 reads CASSHLTGLNGYTF. CDR3 DNA sequence: TGTGCCAGCAGTCATTTGACAGGGCTTAATGGCTACACCTTC.

The rearrangement links TRBV3-1 (or the pseudogene TRBV3-2) to TRBJ1-5; the D gene is possibly TRBD1 (5 bases). CDR1 and CDR2 from the germline V gene are LGHDT and YNNKEL (reference sequence). The CDR3 spans 16 residues. Trimming pared 1 base from V and 0 bases from J, leaving 10 bases between. The CDR3 region has the DNA TGTGCCAGCAGCCAAGGAGACAGCAATAGCAATCAGCCCCAGCATTTT. This gives the protein CASSQGDSNSNQPQHF.

The V and J genes are TRBV3-1 (or the pseudogene TRBV3-2) and TRBJ2-2, with 7 bases identical to TRBD2. CDR3 size: 16 residues. Germline CDR1 reads LGHDT; CDR2 reads YNNKEL (reference sequence). V gave up 3 bases and J gave up 4 bases; unmatched junction bases: 8. CDR3 nucleotides: TGTGCCAGCAGCCACCGGCGGGGGTGGGGCACCGGGGAGCTGTTTTTT. This encodes CASSHRRGWGTGELFF.

The chain carries TRBV7-8 and TRBJ1-6; D not certain. CDR1 is SGHVS, CDR2 FQNEAQ, per germline. This CDR3 has 17 residues. V lost 5 bases and J lost 7, with 21 bases in between. The CDR3 coding sequence is TGTGCCAGCAGCGATCCGAGGCGCGCCTCACTAAATTCACCCCTCCACTTT. Residues: CASSDPRRASLNSPLHF.

V and J are TRBV28 and TRBJ1-1, with a tentative D call TRBD1 (5 bases). Germline V lookup: CDR1 MDHEN, CDR2 SYDVKM. The CDR3 has 15 residues. Trimming left V 2 bases short and J 1 base short, with 11 bases between. CDR3 region: CASSLGRQGNTEAFF. CDR3 in DNA: TGTGCCAGCAGTTTAGGTCGGCAGGGGAACACTGAAGCTTTCTTT.

The chain combines TRBV6-5 with TRBJ2-3; TRBD1 aligns across 7 bases. This CDR3 is built from 15 residues. V was clipped by 6 bases and J by 1 base; unmatched bases: 7. Germline V gene data show CDR1 as MNHEY and CDR2 as SVGAGI. Here the CDR3 DNA reads TGTGCCAGCAGACTACGAGGGACAGGCACAGATACGCAGTATTTT. This codes for CASRLRGTGTDTQYF.

The chain combines TRBV6-1 with TRBJ1-1; no firm D call. CDR1 and CDR2 from the germline V gene are MNHNS and SASEGT. V shed 2 bases and J shed 8 bases, with 6 bases lying between them. This CDR3 has 11 residues. CDR3 bases: TGTGCCAGCAGTGAATTGGCAGAAGCTTTCTTT. This sequence encodes CASSELAEAFF.